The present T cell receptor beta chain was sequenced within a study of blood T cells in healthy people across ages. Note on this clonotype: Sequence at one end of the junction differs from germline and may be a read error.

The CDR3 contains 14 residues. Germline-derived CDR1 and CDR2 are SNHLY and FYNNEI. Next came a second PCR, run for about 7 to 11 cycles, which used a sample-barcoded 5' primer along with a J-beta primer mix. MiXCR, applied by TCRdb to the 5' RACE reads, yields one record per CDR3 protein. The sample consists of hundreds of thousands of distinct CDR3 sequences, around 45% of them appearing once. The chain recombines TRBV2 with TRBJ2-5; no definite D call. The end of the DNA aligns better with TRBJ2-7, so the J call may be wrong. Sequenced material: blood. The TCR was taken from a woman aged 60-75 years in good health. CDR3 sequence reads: CAGSESARRHEQYF. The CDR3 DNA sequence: TGTGCCGGCAGTGAAAGCGCTCGGCGCCACGAGCAGTACTTC.